This T cell receptor (beta chain) was sequenced for a study of technical replicates of blood from a few donors. The CDR3 is 12 amino acids. Deletions cut 6 bases from V and 4 bases from J, with 7 bases between. Germline V gene lookup returns CDR1 MNHEY and CDR2 SVGAGI. Data came from immunoSEQ multiplex PCR; TCRdb stores just in-frame clones and leaves some out. The sample lists over 85,000 clones, 95% to 96% occurring once. This clonotype originated in a human donor in good health. The chain recombines TRBV6-5 with TRBJ1-5, with D tentatively TRBD1 (5 bases). Sequenced material: T cells isolated from PBMCs. The DNA for the CDR3 is TGTGCCAGCAGCCGGGGGAATCAGCCCCAGCATTTT. Its protein product is CASSRGNQPQHF.